This TCR beta chain originates from a study of shared clonotypes between healthy human individuals. Clones were read by immunoSEQ multiplex PCR, and TCRdb kept only the in-frame ones, dropping some. The sample yields more than 1,200,000 clones, less than 99% seen once. The CDR3 runs 15 residues. Germline CDR1 reads SGDLS; CDR2 reads YYNGEE. Germline trimming cut 2 bases from V and 2 bases from J; bases unmatched to any gene: 1. As concerns this clone: In the same sample, other DNA sequences code for this CDR3.

This clonotype was obtained from a man aged 25 to 40 in good health. Specimen: naive CD4+ T cells sorted from blood. Described subset: CD45RA+ positively selected. The gene calls are TRBV9 and TRBJ2-1; 10 nucleotides match TRBD2. The chain's CDR3 is CASSVLAGAYNEQFF. CDR3 nucleotides: TGTGCCAGCAGCGTCCTAGCGGGAGCCTACAATGAGCAGTTCTTC.